This TCR beta chain derives from a study of vaccination and CD4 T cells after COVID-19. This clonotype came up once. Its antigen is undetermined. The Oncomine TCR Beta short-read assay generated sequence data from the DNA of cultured CD4+ T cells. TCRdb re-derived calls from the PCR reads in MiXCR, one entry per CDR3 protein. The repertoire holds 10,000 to 15,000 distinct CDR3 sequences, with about two thirds as singletons. Regarding treatment: approximately nine-day PBMC culture with coronavirus spike peptide pools or control peptides (ViraFEST assay). The CDR3 length is 11 residues. Germline loops: CDR1 LNHDA, CDR2 SQIVND (reference sequence). V dropped 5 bases and J dropped 9 bases, with 10 bases sitting between them.

The clonotype comes from a human donor who had recovered from COVID-19. The sequenced sample consisted of CD4+ T cells from blood, cultured in vitro. The gene calls are TRBV19 and TRBJ1-1; the D is unclear. CDR3 nucleotides: TGTGCCAGTAGTGCCGCGAGGCAAGCTTTCTTT. Its protein product is CASSAARQAFF.